These 11 T cell receptor beta chains were sequenced from one sample in a study of monozygotic twins with cystic fibrosis. Only in-frame clones appear in the TCRdb table, and some are missing; sequencing was by immunoSEQ multiplex PCR. The data show fewer than 20,000 clones, about 97% seen once. Sample: blood. These receptors were collected from a woman aged 25 to 45 with cystic fibrosis.

V usage is TRBV6-1 and J usage is TRBJ1-2, with D perhaps matching TRBD1 (5 bases). This CDR3 spans 15 amino acids. Trimming cost V 7 bases and J 3 bases, with 18 bases left between them. Germline V CDR1 and CDR2: MNHNS, SASEGT. The CDR3: CASTPLGVTDYGYTF. DNA of the CDR3: TGTGCCAGCACTCCCCTGGGGGTTACGGACTATGGCTACACCTTC.

The CDR3 DNA reads TGCGCCAGCAGCTTGGGGGGTTTAGCTAACTATGGCTACACCTTC. This translates into CASSLGGLANYGYTF. The chain uses TRBV5-1 and TRBJ1-2; D is ambiguous. Per germline, CDR1 SGHRS and CDR2 YFSETQ. Deletions cut 0 bases from V and 0 bases from J, with 9 bases between. This CDR3 contains 15 residues.

This chain links TRBV18 with TRBJ2-2; maybe TRBD2 (6 bases). CDR3 length equals 17 residues. Looked up from germline, CDR1 is KGHSH and CDR2 is LQKENI. The V end lost 0 bases, the J end lost 1 base, and 12 bases lay between the germline ends. CDR3 DNA sequence: TGTGCCAGCTCACCACCGAACCCGCGGGGGAACACCGGGGAGCTGTTTTTT. Translating gives CASSPPNPRGNTGELFF.

The chain joins TRBV7-8 to TRBJ2-5; TRBD2 might be the D (6 bases). The tail of the sequence fits TRBJ2-7 better, so the J call may be wrong. The V gene's germline CDR1 is SGHVS and CDR2 FQNEAQ. The CDR3 covers 12 residues. The CDR3 nucleotides are TGTGCCAGCAGCTTAGAGGGAGGCGAGCAGTACTTC. This gives the protein CASSLEGGEQYF.

The rearrangement joins TRBV4-1 to TRBJ1-6, with 8 positions matching TRBD1. Germline trimming cut 5 bases from V and 5 bases from J; bases unmatched to any gene: 8. The CDR3 loop spans 16 amino acids. CDR1 MGHRA and CDR2 YSYEKL come from the germline V gene. Here the CDR3 DNA reads TGCGCCAGCAGCGCGTTCGGGACAGGTGATAATTCACCCCTCCACTTT. Protein sequence: CASSAFGTGDNSPLHF.

This chain connects TRBV6-5 to TRBJ2-3; 12 positions agree with TRBD2. J lost 5 bases, V lost 7 bases, and 4 bases had no gene match. Germline values: CDR1 MNHEY, CDR2 SVGAGI. The CDR3 contains 14 residues. CDR3 coding DNA: TGTGCCAGCACCGAGACTAGCGGGGGAGATACGCAGTATTTT. It codes for CASTETSGGDTQYF.

V gene TRBV7-9 combines with J gene TRBJ2-7; 7 bases are shared with TRBD1. CDR1 is SEHNR and CDR2 is FQNEAQ in the germline V gene (reference sequence). The CDR3 is made up of 15 amino acids. Trimming took 6 bases from V and 6 from J; bases not matched to a gene: 14. The CDR3 is CASSQQLNRGGEQYF. CDR3 bases: TGTGCCAGCAGTCAACAACTCAACAGGGGTGGCGAGCAGTACTTC.

The chain carries TRBV9 and TRBJ2-3, with 8 nucleotides matching TRBD1. The CDR3 spans 18 residues. From germline, CDR1 is SGDLS and CDR2 YYNGEE. Trimming cost V 4 bases and J 5 bases; bases outside gene matches: 18. The CDR3 coding sequence is TGTGCCAGCAGCCCCTCCGGGACAGGTCTCTCAACCCAAGATACGCAGTATTTT. Translated, it gives CASSPSGTGLSTQDTQYF.

The chain uses TRBV6-1 and TRBJ1-5; 7 bases are shared with TRBD1. The CDR3 spans 14 residues. The V gene end was trimmed by 1 base and the J gene end by 5 bases; junction bases not matched to a gene: 2. Germline CDR1 and CDR2: MNHNS and SASEGT. As DNA, the CDR3 is TGTGCCAGCAGTGAAGGGACAGGCCATCAGCCCCAGCATTTT. It is translated as CASSEGTGHQPQHF.

The chain uses TRBV5-1 and TRBJ2-1; no firm D call. Germline assignment: CDR1 SGHRS and CDR2 YFSETQ. V was clipped by 5 bases and J by 4 bases, with 7 bases between them. The CDR3 has 12 amino acids. CDR3 residues: CASRLDYNEQFF. CDR3 nucleotide sequence: TGCGCCAGCAGGCTAGATTACAATGAGCAGTTCTTC.

The chain has TRBV30 and TRBJ2-2; the D gene is possibly TRBD2 (5 bases). CDR3 length: 13 amino acids. The V end was cut by 6 bases, the J end by 2 bases, with 10 bases between. Looked up from germline, CDR1 is GTSNPN and CDR2 is SVGIG (reference sequence). The DNA of the CDR3 is TGTGCCTGCTCGACGGGAAACACCGGGGAGCTGTTTTTT. It encodes CACSTGNTGELFF. Variable domain in full (rest from reference TRBV30 and TRBJ2-2): SQTIHQWPATLVQPVGSPLSLECTVEGTSNPNLYWYRQAAGRGLQLLFYSVGIGQISSEVPQNLSASRPQDRQFILSSKKLLLSDSGFYLCACSTGNTGELFFGEGSRLTVL.